These 17 T cell receptor beta chains were sequenced from one sample in a study of control samples from healthy donors and cancer patients. Sequenced by immunoSEQ multiplex PCR; TCRdb stores in-frame clones only, minus some. The profile shows about 130,000 clones, roughly 89% of them singletons. The sample consisted of blood. Source of these receptors: a man in his late teens or twenties in good health.

This chain uses TRBV18 with TRBJ2-6; D perhaps matches TRBD1 (6 bases). The CDR3 runs 17 residues. V was clipped by 3 bases and J by 2 bases, with 14 bases between them. Germline CDR1 KGHSH, CDR2 LQKENI. CDR3 sequence reads: CASSPKTGLAGANVLTF. The DNA of the CDR3 is TGTGCCAGCTCACCTAAAACAGGGCTGGCTGGGGCCAACGTCCTGACTTTC.

The genes are TRBV15 and TRBJ1-5; D is unclear. Germline V gene lookup returns CDR1 LNHNV and CDR2 YYDKDF (reference sequence). This CDR3 has 13 amino acids. Trimming cost V 9 bases and J 0 bases, with 9 bases left between them. The CDR3 nucleotides are TGTGCCACTCGACGGGATAGCAATCAGCCCCAGCATTTT. This sequence encodes CATRRDSNQPQHF.

The gene calls are TRBV7-9 and TRBJ1-2, with 7 nucleotides matching TRBD1. The CDR3 runs to 15 residues. Germline CDR1 and CDR2: SEHNR and FQNEAQ (reference sequence). V shed 6 bases, J shed 2 bases, and the junction held 9 bases outside the gene matches. The CDR3 spells CASRGIQGLNYGYTF. CDR3 bases: TGTGCCAGCAGGGGTATACAGGGGCTAAACTATGGCTACACCTTC.

The chain employs TRBV29-1 and TRBJ2-1; TRBD1 matches at 10 bases. Germline lookup yields CDR1 SQVTM and CDR2 ANQGSEA. J lost 9 bases, V lost 6 bases, and 5 bases had no gene match. This CDR3 comprises 12 residues. CDR3 protein: CSVDRGRSEQFF. The CDR3 DNA sequence: TGCAGCGTAGACAGGGGGCGGAGTGAGCAGTTCTTC.

The gene calls are TRBV29-1 and TRBJ2-5; 7 bases align to TRBD1. The CDR3 is 15 residues long. Germline CDR1 is SQVTM and CDR2 is ANQGSEA. V lost 3 bases and J lost 2; bases outside the gene matches: 9. For the CDR3, the DNA is TGCAGCGTTGAGAGCCCCCGGGACAGACAAGAGACCCAGTACTTC. This translates into CSVESPRDRQETQYF.

The V and J genes are TRBV4-1 and TRBJ1-6; D gene unclear. Germline CDR1 is MGHRA and CDR2 is YSYEKL. The V end was cut by 3 bases, the J end by 4 bases, with 7 bases between. The CDR3 totals 14 residues. The CDR3 protein is CASSQTSYNSPLHF. The CDR3 region has the DNA TGCGCCAGCAGCCAGACTTCATATAATTCACCCCTCCACTTT.

The table lists this clone with a few counts. This chain links TRBV10-3 with TRBJ2-5, with 7 bases fitting TRBD2. V gave up 6 bases and J gave up 0 bases; unmatched junction bases: 7. Germline V gives CDR1 ENHRY, CDR2 SYGVKD. The CDR3 loop spans 15 amino acids. The CDR3 DNA is TGTGCCATCAGGAACGGCGGGGGAAACCAAGAGACCCAGTACTTC. This codes for CAIRNGGGNQETQYF.

The chain is built from TRBV11-2 and TRBJ1-6; D remains unclear. Trimming cost V 2 bases and J 0 bases, with 11 bases left between them. The CDR3 contains 17 residues. In germline, CDR1 is SGHAT, CDR2 FQNNGV. The CDR3 sequence: CASSLFEGSSYNSPLHF. The CDR3, as DNA: TGTGCCAGCAGCTTATTCGAGGGAAGCTCCTATAATTCACCCCTCCACTTT.

The chain couples TRBV12-3 or TRBV12-4 to TRBJ2-5; D not certain. Trimming removed 4 bases at V and 5 bases at J, with 8 bases between. The CDR3 runs 12 residues. This CDR3 is CASSSRVETQYF. CDR3 in DNA: TGTGCCAGCAGTTCTCGGGTTGAGACCCAGTACTTC.

This chain connects TRBV28 to TRBJ2-1, with 12 nucleotides matching TRBD2. The germline gives CDR1 MDHEN, CDR2 SYDVKM. The CDR3 has 17 residues. Trimming took 2 bases from V and 7 from J; bases not matched to a gene: 9. CDR3 in DNA: TGTGCCAGCAGTTTAAGGGGACTAGCGGGTTTATATAATGAGCAGTTCTTC. Protein sequence: CASSLRGLAGLYNEQFF.

As for this clone: The DNA is left out, because the CDR3 cannot be placed on it with certainty; the CDR3 is given as TCRdb lists it. The V gene is TRBV29-1, the J gene TRBJ2-5; the D segment call TRBD1 is taken from the table without a DNA check. Germline V gene sequence: CDR1 SQVTM, CDR2 ANQGSEA. Ends included, the CDR3 has 13 residues. The CDR3 reads CSVGTGTRSKRYF.

The V call is TRBV4-1, the J call TRBJ2-7, with 9 bases identical to TRBD1. CDR3 size: 16 residues. Germline V CDR1 and CDR2: MGHRA, YSYEKL. V lost 1 base to trimming and J lost 2 bases; unmatched junction nucleotides: 6. The CDR3 loop is CASSQAAGQGTYEQYF. The CDR3 nucleotides read TGCGCCAGCAGCCAAGCCGCGGGACAGGGCACCTACGAGCAGTACTTC.

The gene calls are TRBV4-2 and TRBJ2-7; 10 bases map to TRBD1. CDR3 size: 14 residues. Unmatched junction bases numbered 6, after V lost 4 bases and J lost 6 bases. Germline V gene data show CDR1 as LGHNA and CDR2 as YNFKEQ. The CDR3 is CASSRDRGRAEQYF. Written as DNA, the CDR3 is TGTGCCAGCAGCCGAGACAGGGGGCGTGCCGAGCAGTACTTC.

This rearrangement joins TRBV6-1 to TRBJ1-1; no clear D. Germline V CDR1 and CDR2: MNHNS, SASEGT. The CDR3 is made up of 16 amino acids. The V end lost 1 base, the J end lost 2 bases, and 14 bases lay between the germline ends. CDR3 sequence (DNA): TGTGCCAGCAGTGAAGATGGTCGACGACCCAACACTGAAGCTTTCTTT. It encodes CASSEDGRRPNTEAFF.

The CDR3 nucleotides read TGTGCCAGCAGTTTTGGCGGAGCTAACTATGGCTACACCTTC. Translated: CASSFGGANYGYTF. This chain links TRBV27 with TRBJ1-2; D remains unclear. This CDR3 spans 14 amino acids. Germline CDR1 is MNHEY and CDR2 is SMNVEV (reference sequence). V lost 3 bases, J lost 0 bases, and 8 bases lay in between.

The V and J genes are TRBV9 and TRBJ1-2; 7 bases fit TRBD1. Trimming removed 3 bases from V and 4 bases from J; junction bases left unmatched: 3. Germline loops: CDR1 SGDLS, CDR2 YYNGEE. The CDR3 loop spans 13 amino acids. The CDR3 spells CASSATGIYGYTF. In DNA, the CDR3 is TGTGCCAGCAGCGCGACAGGGATCTATGGCTACACCTTC.

This clone was recorded once. The chain joins TRBV5-1 to TRBJ1-1, with no clear D. The CDR3 covers 14 residues. Trimming took off 1 base at V and 5 bases at J, with 12 bases between the two ends. Germline V lookup: CDR1 SGHRS, CDR2 YFSETQ. The CDR3 reads CASSLQDVTTEAFF. The CDR3 nucleotides are TGCGCCAGCAGCTTGCAGGATGTAACGACTGAAGCTTTCTTT.